These 13 T cell receptor beta chains originate from one sample sequenced in a study of Ad26.COV2.S vaccination and SARS-CoV-2 variants. Repertoires were generated with immunoSEQ multiplex PCR, while TCRdb's copy carries only in-frame clones and drops some. The repertoire holds around 270,000 clones, with around 90% as singletons. Treatment described: about 20 received Ad26.COV2.S at low or high dose, single or two shots; about 5 received placebo; per-sample allocation not given. Samples came from day 63 after the first vaccine or placebo injection. The sample was peripheral blood, taken in a trial of Ad26.COV2.S vaccine versus placebo. The receptors originated from a person aged 18 to 65 who received the Ad26.COV2.S COVID-19 vaccine or a placebo.

The V gene is TRBV4-2, the J gene TRBJ2-3; TRBD2 aligns across 9 bases. V gave up 4 bases and J gave up 4 bases; unmatched junction bases: 6. The CDR3 length is 15 residues. Germline V gives CDR1 LGHNA, CDR2 YNFKEQ. The CDR3 sequence: CASSLGGGGSDTQYF. The CDR3 DNA reads TGTGCCAGCAGCCTAGGCGGGGGGGGTTCAGATACGCAGTATTTT.

The CDR3 bases are TGTGCCAGCAGTGCCAGCTACGCAGCACAAGAGACCCAGTACTTC. This codes for CASSASYAAQETQYF. The gene calls are TRBV2 and TRBJ2-5, with D hard to call. The V and J ends lost 4 bases and 2 bases respectively, with 14 bases between them. This CDR3 is 15 amino acids long. Germline V gene data show CDR1 as SNHLY and CDR2 as FYNNEI.

This clone came up once. This chain connects TRBV7-2 to TRBJ2-2; 11 nucleotides align to TRBD1. The CDR3 runs to 16 residues. Germline V CDR1 and CDR2: SGHTA, FQGNSA. Trimming took 5 bases from V and 6 from J; bases not matched to a gene: 8. For the CDR3, the DNA is TGTGCCAGCAGCCCACATGGACAGGGGGCATCCGGGGAGCTGTTTTTT. This codes for CASSPHGQGASGELFF.

The chain has TRBV24-1 and TRBJ1-1; D remains unclear. The CDR3 has 11 amino acids. CDR1 is KGHDR and CDR2 is SFDVKD in the germline V gene. Trimming took off 3 bases at V and 11 bases at J, with 9 bases between the two ends. This CDR3 reads CATSDGAQAFF. The DNA of the CDR3 is TGTGCCACCAGTGATGGAGCGCAGGCTTTCTTT.

The genes are TRBV11-2 and TRBJ1-3; no clear D. This CDR3 comprises 14 residues. Germline CDR1 and CDR2: SGHAT and FQNNGV. The V end lost 8 bases, the J end lost 1 base, and 12 bases lay between the germline ends. The CDR3 region is CASSGAGSGNTIYF. The DNA for the CDR3 is TGTGCCAGCTCAGGTGCGGGATCTGGAAACACCATATATTTT.

This chain joins TRBV6-6 and TRBJ2-3; possibly TRBD2 for D (6 bases). This CDR3 comprises 17 residues. CDR1 is MNHNY, CDR2 SVGAGI, per germline (reference sequence). V was shortened by 5 bases and J by 2 bases, with 20 bases between the two germline ends. The CDR3, as DNA: TGTGCCAGCAGTCCTTCACGGAGGGGAACATCCACAGATACGCAGTATTTT. Its protein product is CASSPSRRGTSTDTQYF.

This clone has only one observation. The chain recombines TRBV6-4 with TRBJ1-1; maybe TRBD1 (5 bases). CDR1 MRHNA and CDR2 SNTAGT come from the germline V gene. This CDR3 spans 17 amino acids. Deletions cut 0 bases from V and 1 base from J, with 15 bases between. The CDR3: CASSDSDRTVGNTEAFF. The DNA for the CDR3 is TGTGCCAGCAGTGACTCCGACAGAACGGTGGGGAACACTGAAGCTTTCTTT.

This clone showed up just once. The rearrangement uses TRBV3-1 (or the pseudogene TRBV3-2) and TRBJ2-1; D call uncertain. The CDR3 sequence is 14 residues long. V lost 3 bases and J 6 bases, leaving 12 bases between the germline ends. Germline values: CDR1 LGHDT, CDR2 YNNKEL (reference sequence). Here the CDR3 reads CASSQNTNPNEQFF. In DNA, the CDR3 is TGTGCCAGCAGCCAGAACACTAACCCCAATGAGCAGTTCTTC.

The rearrangement joins TRBV27 to TRBJ2-7; maybe TRBD2 (6 bases). Germline loops: CDR1 MNHEY, CDR2 SMNVEV (reference sequence). V was shortened by 5 bases and J by 6 bases, with 17 bases between the two germline ends. The CDR3 runs 14 residues. The CDR3 loop reads CASSIGRGRGEQYV. CDR3 nucleotides: TGTGCCAGCAGTATTGGCCGGGGGAGAGGCGAGCAGTACGTC.

The V and J genes are TRBV3-1 (or the pseudogene TRBV3-2) and TRBJ1-1; 9 bases match TRBD1. Trimming cost V 4 bases and J 8 bases; bases outside gene matches: 2. The CDR3 has 12 residues. CDR1 and CDR2 (germline): LGHDT, YNNKEL (reference sequence). CDR3 amino acids: CASSPTGGEAFF. CDR3 nucleotides: TGTGCCAGCAGCCCGACAGGGGGAGAAGCTTTCTTT.

The CDR3, as DNA: TGTGCCAGCAGTCGGGCGATAGAGACCCAGTACTTC. It yields the protein CASSRAIETQYF. The V call is TRBV12-3 or TRBV12-4, the J call TRBJ2-5, with D unclear. The CDR3 runs to 12 residues. V gave up 5 bases and J gave up 4 bases, with 8 bases separating them.

The rearrangement joins TRBV20-1 to TRBJ2-2; D gene ambiguous. There are 11 residues in the CDR3. V dropped 3 bases and J dropped 4 bases, with 3 bases sitting between them. Germline V gene lookup returns CDR1 DFQATT and CDR2 SNEGSKA (reference sequence). In DNA, the CDR3 is TGCAGTGCTAGCCCCACCGGGGAGCTGTTTTTT. Translated, it gives CSASPTGELFF.

This clone has a single count. The rearrangement joins TRBV6-5 to TRBJ2-5; D gene unclear. V was trimmed by 2 bases and J by 2 bases, leaving 9 bases between them. The germline V gene encodes CDR1 MNHEY and CDR2 SVGAGI. CDR3 length equals 14 residues. Here the CDR3 reads CASSYNRGQETQYF. DNA of the CDR3: TGTGCCAGCAGTTACAATCGTGGGCAAGAGACCCAGTACTTC.